The rows below give T cell receptor beta chains drawn from one sample of a study of cytotoxic CD8 clonotypes in ibrutinib-treated CLL. The repertoire was sequenced with immunoSEQ multiplex PCR; TCRdb's copy has only in-frame clones and lacks some. The sample comprises about 80,000 clones, about 85% of which are singletons, and approximately 5.1% rests with the top ten. Source: PBMCs, taken after 12 months of ibrutinib treatment. The source is a human donor with chronic lymphocytic leukemia. CDR3s include the opening cysteine and the closing phenylalanine or tryptophan. The order of the fields is V gene, D gene, J gene, clone size, CDR3 protein, CDR3 DNA. The D gene is left open where the match is weak. Clone size, where shown, is once, few, many, or a class for clones that have expanded.

>TRBV19|.|TRBJ2-7|.
CASSSKVGQRGYF
TGTGCCAGTAGCTCCAAGGTTGGACAGAGGGGGTACTTC
>TRBV5-5|TRBD1|TRBJ1-6|.
CASSWDSHSPLHF
TGTGCCAGCAGCTGGGACAGCCATTCACCCCTCCACTTT
>TRBV6-5|.|TRBJ1-2|.
CASRQTGPADYGYTF
TGTGCCAGCAGGCAAACAGGGCCCGCCGACTATGGCTACACCTTC
>TRBV27|.|TRBJ1-6|.
CASSLSAGPLHF
TGTGCCAGCAGTTTATCTGCGGGTCCCCTCCACTTT
>TRBV27|.|TRBJ2-7|.
CASSLGLPYEQYF
TGTGCCAGCAGTTTGGGCCTGCCGTACGAGCAGTACTTC
>TRBV7-6|TRBD2|TRBJ2-5|.
CASSLARTSGSGETQYF
TGTGCCAGCAGCTTGGCCCGGACTAGCGGGAGCGGAGAGACCCAGTACTTC
>TRBV5-1|.|TRBJ2-3|.
CASSPSRVRDTDTQYF
TGCGCCAGCAGCCCCAGTCGAGTTCGGGACACAGATACGCAGTATTTT
>TRBV18|.|TRBJ1-1|.
CASSPPGTEAFF
TGTGCCAGCTCACCCCCTGGCACTGAAGCTTTCTTT
>TRBV19|TRBD1|TRBJ2-7|.
CASNQGRGREQYF
TGTGCCAGTAATCAGGGCAGGGGGCGGGAGCAGTACTTC
>TRBV12-1|.|TRBJ2-1|.
CASRPAGDEQFF
TGTGCCAGCAGGCCAGCGGGGGATGAGCAGTTCTTC
>TRBV7-9|TRBD1|TRBJ2-5|.
CASSLAGQGWETQYF
TGTGCCAGCAGCTTAGCGGGACAGGGGTGGGAGACCCAGTACTTC
>TRBV7-2|.|TRBJ2-3|few
CASTTYLADTQYF
TGTGCCAGCACCACTTATCTGGCCGATACGCAGTATTTT